The 27 T cell receptor beta chains below all came from one sample that was sequenced in a study of shared clonotypes between healthy human individuals. The data were produced by immunoSEQ multiplex PCR, yet TCRdb's version contains in-frame clones alone and is incomplete. This table has about 2.1 million clones, about 92% appearing once. Only CD45RO-negative cells positively selected for CCR7 counted as naive CD8 cells, so terminally differentiated effector memory CD45RA+ cells were excluded. Sequences were obtained from naive CD8+ T cells from PBMCs. These receptors originate from a man between 18 and 29 years old in good health. Some clones in this sample may be carry-over from other donors' samples.

The rearrangement links TRBV11-1 to TRBJ2-3; D remains unclear. This CDR3 is 15 amino acids long. Germline loops: CDR1 SGHAT, CDR2 FQDESV (reference sequence). V was pared by 5 bases and J by 0 bases, with 12 bases between. For the CDR3, the DNA is TGTGCCAGCAGCCCGGACCCCACTAGCACAGATACGCAGTATTTT. This encodes CASSPDPTSTDTQYF.

The V and J genes are TRBV7-9 and TRBJ2-3; D tentatively reads TRBD1 or TRBD2 (5 bases each). Trimming cost V 5 bases and J 1 base, with 13 bases left between them. CDR1 is SEHNR and CDR2 is FQNEAQ in the germline V gene (reference sequence). This CDR3 is 15 amino acids long. CDR3 loop: CASSPRDEGTDTQYF. CDR3 in DNA: TGTGCCAGCAGCCCCCGGGACGAAGGCACAGATACGCAGTATTTT.

The rearrangement joins TRBV7-8 to TRBJ2-1, with TRBD1 identical over 7 bases. V was pared by 5 bases and J by 7 bases, with 8 bases of the junction left unmatched. The CDR3 length is 14 residues. CDR1 is SGHVS, CDR2 FQNEAQ, per germline. The chain's CDR3 is CASSPYRGGNEQFF. CDR3 in DNA: TGTGCCAGCAGCCCATACAGGGGTGGGAATGAGCAGTTCTTC.

This rearrangement joins TRBV28 to TRBJ1-1; perhaps TRBD1 as D (5 bases). This CDR3 is built from 14 residues. V lost 3 bases and J 3 bases, leaving 11 bases between the germline ends. Germline CDR1 reads MDHEN; CDR2 reads SYDVKM. The CDR3 protein is CASSFSGVDTEAFF. The DNA of the CDR3 is TGTGCCAGCAGTTTTTCGGGGGTCGACACTGAAGCTTTCTTT.

The gene calls are TRBV28 and TRBJ2-7, with D possibly being TRBD2 (5 bases). Germline CDR1 reads MDHEN; CDR2 reads SYDVKM. V was cut by 7 bases and J by 4 bases, with 11 bases left in between. CDR3 length: 12 residues. The CDR3 loop reads CASTPRGYEQYF. The CDR3 nucleotides are TGTGCCAGCACCCCCCGGGGATACGAGCAGTACTTC.

The rearrangement uses TRBV27 and TRBJ2-7, with TRBD1 as a possible D gene (6 bases). This CDR3 region has 14 residues. V lost 10 bases, J lost 0 bases, and 16 bases lay in between. From germline, CDR1 is MNHEY and CDR2 SMNVEV (reference sequence). The CDR3 nucleotides are TGTGCCACCGGGACCCAGACAGGCTCCTACGAGCAGTACTTC. Protein: CATGTQTGSYEQYF.

The J gene is TRBJ1-1, the V gene TRBV5-4; D ambiguous. The CDR3 has 17 residues. The V gene lost 1 base and the J gene lost 4 bases, with 20 bases spanning the gap. CDR1 SGHNT and CDR2 YYREEE come from the germline V gene (reference sequence). CDR3: CASSLQLVSGIVTEAFF. The CDR3 nucleotides are TGTGCCAGCAGCTTGCAGTTGGTTTCCGGGATAGTCACTGAAGCTTTCTTT. Full variable domain (rest looked up from reference TRBV5-4 and TRBJ1-1): ETGVTQSPTHLIKTRGQQVTLRCSSQSGHNTVSWYQQALGQGPQFIFQYYREEENGRGNFPPRFSGLQFPNYSSELNVNALELDDSALYLCASSLQLVSGIVTEAFFGQGTRLTVV.

This clone was seen a few times. The CDR3 loop reads CASSGDGNTEAFF. The CDR3 coding sequence is TGTGCCAGCAGCGGCGACGGGAACACTGAAGCTTTCTTT. The V call is TRBV7-9, the J call TRBJ1-1; D not resolved. The CDR3 consists of 13 residues. Trimming removed 5 bases at V and 1 base at J, with 8 bases between. Germline lookup yields CDR1 SEHNR and CDR2 FQNEAQ (reference sequence).

This sequence joins TRBV5-4 and TRBJ2-3, with unresolved D. V was clipped by 4 bases and J by 3 bases, with 15 bases between them. This CDR3 region has 15 residues. Germline V CDR1 and CDR2: SGHNT, YYREEE (reference sequence). Here the CDR3 DNA reads TGTGCCAGCAGCCTCAAGCTAAGCAGGACAGATACGCAGTATTTT. It is translated as CASSLKLSRTDTQYF.

This chain links TRBV7-9 with TRBJ2-3; no firm D call. V shed 6 bases and J shed 2 bases, with 9 bases lying between them. This CDR3 spans 13 amino acids. The germline V gene has CDR1 SEHNR and CDR2 FQNEAQ (reference sequence). Here the CDR3 DNA reads TGTGCCAGCAGTAGGGCCCTCACAGATACGCAGTATTTT. Amino acids: CASSRALTDTQYF. Full variable domain (remainder filled in from reference TRBV7-9 and TRBJ2-3): DTGVSQNPRHKITKRGQNVTFRCDPISEHNRLYWYRQTLGQGPEFLTYFQNEAQLEKSRLLSDRFSAERPKGSFSTLEIQRTEQGDSAMYLCASSRALTDTQYFGPGTRLTVL.

This chain links TRBV11-2 with TRBJ2-2; TRBD2 might be the D (6 bases). Germline-derived CDR1 and CDR2 are SGHAT and FQNNGV. The CDR3 contains 16 residues. V lost 7 bases and J lost 2, with 17 bases in between. CDR3 DNA sequence: TGTGCCAGCACCGACACCAGCGGGCTTAACACCGGGGAGCTGTTTTTT. Its protein is CASTDTSGLNTGELFF.

The count of this clone is one. The J gene is TRBJ2-7, the V gene TRBV11-2; D gene ambiguous. The CDR3 consists of 14 residues. Germline V gene lookup returns CDR1 SGHAT and CDR2 FQNNGV. The V end was cut by 3 bases, the J end by 4 bases, with 13 bases between. The CDR3 loop reads CASSLSSSYYEQYF. DNA for the CDR3: TGTGCCAGCAGCTTGAGTAGCAGTTATTACGAGCAGTACTTC.

As for this clone: Other DNA sequences of this sample code for an identical CDR3. This chain joins TRBV18 and TRBJ2-7; 8 nucleotides agree with TRBD2. Germline values: CDR1 KGHSH, CDR2 LQKENI. V gave up 2 bases and J gave up 4 bases; unmatched junction bases: 4. CDR3 size: 14 residues. The DNA of the CDR3 is TGTGCCAGCTCACCAAGCGGGAGTAGTTACGAGCAGTACTTC. Translated: CASSPSGSSYEQYF.

The chain recombines TRBV9 with TRBJ2-2, with 9 bases identical to TRBD1. With 2 bases clipped from V and 4 bases from J, the junction kept 9 bases outside the gene matches. CDR1 is SGDLS, CDR2 YYNGEE, per germline. The CDR3 runs 17 residues. The CDR3: CASSVRPGTGITGELFF. CDR3 bases: TGTGCCAGCAGCGTTAGACCCGGGACAGGGATCACCGGGGAGCTGTTTTTT.

This chain links TRBV28 with TRBJ2-5, with D possibly called TRBD1 or TRBD2 (5 bases each). The CDR3 contains 15 residues. The germline V and J ends were trimmed by 4 bases and 5 bases, with 17 bases remaining between them. Germline CDR1 reads MDHEN; CDR2 reads SYDVKM. The DNA of the CDR3 is TGTGCCAGCAGTTCGCGTAGGGACCTCCCGGAGACCCAGTACTTC. This translates into CASSSRRDLPETQYF.

The rearrangement links TRBV19 to TRBJ2-1, with 7 bases fitting TRBD1. Unmatched junction bases numbered 10, after V lost 6 bases and J lost 8 bases. This CDR3 is built from 14 residues. CDR1 is LNHDA, CDR2 SQIVND, per germline (reference sequence). The CDR3 reads CASSLTGPLHEQFF. CDR3 coding DNA: TGTGCCAGTAGCCTGACAGGGCCTCTGCATGAGCAGTTCTTC.

This chain joins TRBV30 and TRBJ2-2; maybe TRBD1 (6 bases). V was pared by 4 bases and J by 2 bases, with 11 bases between. CDR1 GTSNPN and CDR2 SVGIG come from the germline V gene (reference sequence). The length of the CDR3 is 14 residues. CDR3 bases: TGTGCCTGGATTACAGGGTATAACACCGGGGAGCTGTTTTTT. Encoded protein: CAWITGYNTGELFF.

The chain employs TRBV4-1 and TRBJ2-1; 13 bases fit TRBD2. CDR1 and CDR2 from the germline V gene are MGHRA and YSYEKL. The CDR3 is made up of 15 amino acids. J lost 6 bases, V lost 3 bases, and 2 bases had no gene match. Written as DNA, the CDR3 is TGCGCCAGCAGCCACGGGACTAGCGGGATCAATGAGCAGTTCTTC. Translation: CASSHGTSGINEQFF.

The CDR3 region has the DNA TGCGCCAGCACAAGCGGGAGTGAGCAGTTCTTC. This gives the protein CASTSGSEQFF. This chain joins TRBV5-1 and TRBJ2-1, with TRBD2 identical over 8 bases. The trim removed 6 bases at V and 9 bases at J, leaving 2 bases unmatched. The germline gives CDR1 SGHRS, CDR2 YFSETQ. This CDR3 is 11 amino acids long.

The chain carries TRBV15 and TRBJ2-4, with D possibly TRBD1 on 6 matching bases. Germline CDR1 is LNHNV and CDR2 is YYDKDF (reference sequence). V was cut by 0 bases and J by 0 bases, with 15 bases left in between. CDR3 length: 18 residues. Written as DNA, the CDR3 is TGTGCCACCAGCAGAGATAGGCCAGGGGTACGAGCCAAAAACATTCAGTACTTC. It translates to CATSRDRPGVRAKNIQYF.

This clone was recorded only once. The same CDR3 arises from other DNA sequences in this sample as well. The CDR3 loop is CASSEALDYEQYF. In DNA, the CDR3 is TGTGCCAGCAGTGAAGCTCTTGACTACGAGCAGTACTTC. The gene calls are TRBV6-1 and TRBJ2-7; D gene uncertain. The germline gives CDR1 MNHNS, CDR2 SASEGT. Trimming took 0 bases from V and 3 from J, leaving 6 bases between them. The CDR3 runs 13 residues.

CDR3 sequence reads: CASSSYLGELRTDTQYF. CDR3 sequence (DNA): TGTGCCAGCAGTTCGTACTTAGGGGAGCTCCGTACAGATACGCAGTATTTT. The chain links TRBV27 to TRBJ2-3; D assignment may be TRBD1 or TRBD2 (5 bases each). The CDR3 has 17 residues. The germline V and J ends were trimmed by 4 bases and 3 bases, with 20 bases remaining between them. The germline gives CDR1 MNHEY, CDR2 SMNVEV (reference sequence).

This clone turned up a few times. CDR3 region: CSVAGTGGTEAFF. DNA for the CDR3: TGCAGCGTTGCAGGGACAGGAGGCACTGAAGCTTTCTTT. The chain couples TRBV29-1 to TRBJ1-1; 8 nucleotides line up with TRBD1. From germline, CDR1 is SQVTM and CDR2 ANQGSEA. V gave up 4 bases and J gave up 4 bases; unmatched junction bases: 5. This CDR3 region has 13 residues.

V usage is TRBV4-3 and J usage is TRBJ2-1, with 7 nucleotides matching TRBD2. This CDR3 comprises 15 residues. Germline V lookup: CDR1 LGHNA, CDR2 YSLEER. J gave up 2 bases and V 0 bases, and 1 base lay outside the gene matches. The CDR3 protein is CASSQDGTTYNEQFF. For the CDR3, the DNA is TGCGCCAGCAGCCAAGACGGGACTACCTACAATGAGCAGTTCTTC.

The rearrangement joins TRBV5-1 to TRBJ2-2; D is possibly TRBD1 (5 bases). The CDR3 consists of 17 residues. From germline, CDR1 is SGHRS and CDR2 YFSETQ. V gave up 0 bases and J gave up 1 base, with 13 bases separating them. The CDR3 DNA follows: TGCGCCAGCAGCTTGGCCTGGGGCAGTCAGAACACCGGGGAGCTGTTTTTT. Protein: CASSLAWGSQNTGELFF.

The rearrangement links TRBV14 to TRBJ2-7; 7 bases line up with TRBD1. Germline assignment: CDR1 SGHDN and CDR2 FVKESK. V was clipped by 3 bases and J by 2 bases; unmatched bases: 7. The CDR3 is made up of 15 amino acids. In DNA, the CDR3 is TGTGCCAGCAGCCAGCGACAGGGCATCCCCTACGAGCAGTACTTC. It yields the protein CASSQRQGIPYEQYF. Combining the CDR3 with reference TRBV14 and TRBJ2-7 gives the whole variable domain EAGVTQFPSHSVIEKGQTVTLRCDPISGHDNLYWYRRVMGKEIKFLLHFVKESKQDESGMPNNRFLAERTGGTYSTLKVQPAELEDSGVYFCASSQRQGIPYEQYFGPGTRLTVT.

The chain carries TRBV25-1 and TRBJ1-4; D not resolved. The CDR3 contains 14 residues. V shed 7 bases and J shed 3 bases, with 12 bases lying between them. The germline V gene encodes CDR1 MGHDK and CDR2 SYGVNS. The CDR3 loop is CASTKYGANEKLFF. CDR3 in DNA: TGTGCCAGCACCAAATATGGGGCTAATGAAAAACTGTTTTTT.